This is a list of T cell receptor beta chains from one sample in a study of cytotoxic CD8 clonotypes in ibrutinib-treated CLL. Clones were sequenced by immunoSEQ multiplex PCR, and TCRdb holds only the in-frame ones, with some missing. The table includes 26,000 or so clones, roughly 60% detected once. The source was PBMCs, collected before ibrutinib treatment. The receptors originated from a human donor with chronic lymphocytic leukemia. CDR3s include the opening cysteine and the closing phenylalanine or tryptophan. Fields, in order: V gene, clone size, D gene, J gene, CDR3 protein, CDR3 DNA. A D gene is named only where the DNA matches it firmly. Only some rows state a clone size, as once, few, many or a class for expanded clones.

TRBV2	NA	TRBD1	TRBJ2-5	CASSEAPMGQFQETQYF	TGTGCCAGCAGTGAAGCGCCTATGGGACAGTTCCAAGAGACCCAGTACTTC
TRBV5-1	NA	NA	TRBJ1-2	CASSSSNRGPYGYTF	TGCGCCAGCAGCTCCTCAAACAGAGGACCCTATGGCTACACCTTC
TRBV6-9	NA	NA	TRBJ1-2	CASRPPGNGVNGYTF	TGTGCCAGCAGACCACCGGGCAATGGGGTTAATGGCTACACCTTC
TRBV28	NA	TRBD1	TRBJ1-1	CASSSGTGHEAFF	TGTGCCAGCAGTTCCGGGACAGGCCATGAAGCTTTCTTT
TRBV28	NA	NA	TRBJ1-4	CASSSAGGASNEKLFF	TGTGCCAGCAGTTCCGCCGGGGGGGCGTCTAATGAAAAACTGTTTTTT
TRBV28	few	TRBD1	TRBJ2-1	CASSRGQPYNEQFF	TGTGCCAGCAGTAGGGGGCAGCCTTACAATGAGCAGTTCTTC
TRBV28	NA	NA	TRBJ2-4	CASSGQLAKNIQYF	TGTGCCAGCAGCGGACAGCTAGCCAAAAACATTCAGTACTTC
TRBV5-1	few	NA	TRBJ1-5	CASSVGVGQPQHF	TGCGCCAGCAGCGTAGGGGTGGGTCAGCCCCAGCATTTT
TRBV7-8	few	NA	TRBJ2-5	CASSLRQGPQETQYF	TGTGCCAGCAGCCTCCGCCAGGGCCCTCAGGAGACCCAGTACTTC
TRBV15	NA	NA	TRBJ2-1	CATSRDESSFNEQFF	TGTGCCACCAGCAGAGATGAGTCTAGTTTCAATGAGCAGTTCTTC
TRBV7-8	NA	NA	TRBJ1-6	CASSFGGPPLHF	TGTGCCAGCAGCTTTGGTGGGCCACCCCTCCACTTT
TRBV11-2	NA	NA	TRBJ1-1	CASSLWNTEAFF	TGTGCCAGCAGCTTGTGGAACACTGAAGCTTTCTTT
TRBV19	medium-sized	TRBD1	TRBJ1-6	CASSIGNRGNSPLHF	TGTGCCAGTAGTATCGGAAACAGGGGTAATTCACCCCTCCACTTT
TRBV6-1	NA	TRBD1	TRBJ2-1	CASSKDRAYNEQFF	TGTGCCAGCAGTAAGGACAGGGCCTACAATGAGCAGTTCTTC
TRBV6-1	NA	NA	TRBJ1-1	CASSEAARGKAFF	TGTGCCAGCAGTGAAGCGGCCAGGGGAAAAGCTTTCTTT
TRBV27	few	NA	TRBJ2-1	CASRQISSYNEQFF	TGTGCCAGCAGACAGATAAGCTCCTACAATGAGCAGTTCTTC
TRBV7-7	NA	NA	TRBJ1-1	CASSPMTASNTEAFF	TGTGCTAGCAGCCCTATGACAGCTTCGAACACTGAAGCTTTCTTT
TRBV10-2	NA	NA	TRBJ2-7	CASRESVTSAYEQYF	TGCGCCAGCAGGGAATCCGTAACATCGGCCTACGAGCAGTACTTC
TRBV4-2	NA	TRBD2	TRBJ2-3	CASSQDPGLAGGTDTQYF	TGTGCCAGCAGCCAAGATCCCGGACTAGCGGGAGGGACAGATACGCAGTATTTT
TRBV18	once	NA	TRBJ2-5	CASSEFRGARGTQYF	TGTGCCAGCTCAGAGTTCCGGGGGGCGCGGGGGACCCAGTACTTC
TRBV5-1	NA	NA	TRBJ1-3	CASSPEGNSGNTIYF	TGCGCCAGCAGCCCTGAGGGGAACTCTGGAAACACCATATATTTT
TRBV7-3	NA	TRBD2	TRBJ2-3	CASSLGWSGGLGTDTQYF	TGTGCCAGCAGCTTGGGATGGAGCGGGGGGCTCGGCACAGATACGCAGTATTTT
TRBV5-4	NA	TRBD2	TRBJ2-3	CASSLGLAGGSTSTDTQYF	TGTGCCAGCAGCTTGGGACTAGCGGGAGGCAGCACTAGCACAGATACGCAGTATTTT
TRBV5-1	once	NA	TRBJ2-5	CASSFGQRRETQYF	TGCGCCAGCAGCTTCGGGCAAAGGAGGGAGACCCAGTACTTC
TRBV10-3	few	NA	TRBJ1-4	CAIREQGDNEKLFF	TGTGCCATCAGAGAACAGGGTGACAATGAAAAACTGTTTTTT
TRBV1	few	NA	TRBJ2-7	CTSSQASTYEQYF	TGCACCAGCAGCCAAGCCTCAACCTACGAGCAGTACTTC
TRBV6-5	NA	TRBD1	TRBJ2-7	CASSPGGARNEQYF	TGTGCCAGCAGTCCAGGGGGCGCGCGGAACGAGCAGTACTTC
TRBV25-1	NA	NA	TRBJ2-2	CASGGLGGELFF	TGTGCCAGCGGGGGGCTAGGCGGGGAGCTGTTTTTT
TRBV9	NA	NA	TRBJ2-4	CASSPTLAKNIQYF	TGTGCCAGCAGCCCTACCCTAGCCAAAAACATTCAGTACTTC
TRBV5-1	NA	TRBD1	TRBJ2-7	CASSPGPGTGQYEQYF	TGCGCCAGCAGCCCTGGGCCGGGGACAGGGCAATACGAGCAGTACTTC